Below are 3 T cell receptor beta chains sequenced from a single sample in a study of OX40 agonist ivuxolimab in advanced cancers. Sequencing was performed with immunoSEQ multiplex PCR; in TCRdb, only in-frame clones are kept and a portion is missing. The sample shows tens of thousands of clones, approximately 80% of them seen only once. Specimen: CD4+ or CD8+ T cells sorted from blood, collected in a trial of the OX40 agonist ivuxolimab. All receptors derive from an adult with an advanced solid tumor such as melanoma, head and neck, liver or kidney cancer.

CDR3 amino acids: CASSFRGPSSTDTQYF. The CDR3 DNA is TGTGCCAGCAGCTTCCGGGGGCCTTCTAGCACAGATACGCAGTATTTT. The chain employs TRBV7-9 and TRBJ2-3, with D perhaps matching TRBD1 or TRBD2 (6 bases each). The CDR3 covers 16 residues. The V gene lost 3 bases and the J gene lost 0 bases, with 13 bases spanning the gap. Germline CDR1 is SEHNR and CDR2 is FQNEAQ (reference sequence).

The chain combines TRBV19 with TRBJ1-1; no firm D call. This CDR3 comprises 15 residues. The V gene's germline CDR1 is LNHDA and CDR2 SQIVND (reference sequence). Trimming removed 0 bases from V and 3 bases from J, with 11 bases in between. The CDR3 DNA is TGTGCCAGTAGTATAGAGTTACAGAGAGACACTGAAGCTTTCTTT. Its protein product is CASSIELQRDTEAFF.

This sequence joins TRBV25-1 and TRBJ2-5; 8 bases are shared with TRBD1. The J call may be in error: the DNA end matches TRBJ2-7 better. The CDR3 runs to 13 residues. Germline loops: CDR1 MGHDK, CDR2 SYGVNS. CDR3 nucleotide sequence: TGTGCCAGCAGTTCGGACAGGGCTTTCGAGCAGTACTTC. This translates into CASSSDRAFEQYF.